This TCR beta chain derives from a study of T cell changes during pregnancy in multiple sclerosis. This table comes from immunoSEQ multiplex PCR, and its TCRdb copy is limited to in-frame clones, with some not included. The sample records around 56,000 clones, around 89% being singletons. The CDR3 has 17 amino acids. Per germline, CDR1 LNHDA and CDR2 SQIVND (reference sequence). V gave up 9 bases and J gave up 2 bases; unmatched junction bases: 15. The chain links TRBV19 to TRBJ2-1; 8 positions match TRBD1. The sample in question was peripheral blood, obtained after pregnancy. The TCR was taken from a female donor with multiple sclerosis, enrolled in a pregnancy study. The chain's CDR3 is CASSFVPGGSPYNEQFF. The CDR3 bases are TGTGCCAGCTCCTTTGTCCCAGGGGGCTCACCCTACAATGAGCAGTTCTTC.